This is a list of T cell receptor beta chains from one sample in a study of T cell responses to AZD1222 COVID-19 vaccine. Sequenced by immunoSEQ multiplex PCR; TCRdb stores in-frame clones only, minus some. The sample has roughly 77,000 clones; about 90% are singletons. Sequencing used peripheral blood, obtained on day 0 of MenACWY control vaccination. These receptors originate from an adult in good health. Each CDR3 is given with its conserved first and last residue. D genes are given only for firm matches. The size entry is marked missing in some rows and otherwise reads once, few, many or a size class.

j_call: TRBJ2-1; v_call: TRBV7-8; d_call: -; clone_size: -; cdr3_aa: CASSLEGRGWNEQFF; cdr3_nt: TGTGCCAGCAGCTTAGAGGGCAGGGGATGGAATGAGCAGTTCTTC
j_call: TRBJ2-1; v_call: TRBV19; d_call: TRBD1; clone_size: -; cdr3_aa: CASRTGTGHNEQFF; cdr3_nt: TGTGCCAGTAGAACCGGGACAGGGCACAATGAGCAGTTCTTC
j_call: TRBJ2-6; v_call: TRBV4-3; d_call: -; clone_size: once; cdr3_aa: CASSFSRAGANVLTF; cdr3_nt: TGCGCCAGCAGCTTCAGCAGGGCCGGGGCCAACGTCCTGACTTTC
j_call: TRBJ2-5; v_call: TRBV6-1; d_call: TRBD2; clone_size: once; cdr3_aa: CASSEAPTSGGARETQYF; cdr3_nt: TGTGCCAGCAGTGAAGCACCCACTAGCGGGGGGGCCCGAGAGACCCAGTACTTC
j_call: TRBJ2-1; v_call: TRBV19; d_call: TRBD2; clone_size: -; cdr3_aa: CASNPSGSTGSYNEQFF; cdr3_nt: TGTGCCAGTAACCCTAGCGGGAGTACAGGGTCCTACAATGAGCAGTTCTTC
j_call: TRBJ2-1; v_call: TRBV3-1/TRBV3-2; d_call: TRBD2; clone_size: -; cdr3_aa: CASSPRAGGSNNEQFF; cdr3_nt: TGTGCCAGCAGCCCCCGGGCGGGGGGGTCTAACAATGAGCAGTTCTTC
j_call: TRBJ2-4; v_call: TRBV7-9; d_call: -; clone_size: -; cdr3_aa: CASSGNRAGVAKNIQYF; cdr3_nt: TGTGCCAGCAGCGGAAACAGGGCGGGGGTAGCCAAAAACATTCAGTACTTC
j_call: TRBJ1-5; v_call: TRBV3-1/TRBV3-2; d_call: -; clone_size: -; cdr3_aa: CASSQFQGSNQPQHF; cdr3_nt: TGTGCCAGCAGCCAATTTCAGGGGAGCAATCAGCCCCAGCATTTT
j_call: TRBJ2-1; v_call: TRBV5-5; d_call: -; clone_size: -; cdr3_aa: CASSLGVRGSYNEQFF; cdr3_nt: TGTGCCAGCAGCTTGGGGGTCCGGGGCTCCTACAATGAGCAGTTCTTC
j_call: TRBJ1-1; v_call: TRBV19; d_call: -; clone_size: -; cdr3_aa: CASKSPPSQNTEAFF; cdr3_nt: TGTGCCAGTAAATCCCCACCCTCACAGAACACTGAAGCTTTCTTT
j_call: TRBJ2-7; v_call: TRBV7-2; d_call: -; clone_size: -; cdr3_aa: CASSFGRTTYEQYF; cdr3_nt: TGTGCCAGCAGCTTCGGAAGGACGACCTACGAGCAGTACTTC
j_call: TRBJ2-5; v_call: TRBV5-1; d_call: TRBD2; clone_size: -; cdr3_aa: CASSSSGGAAETQYF; cdr3_nt: TGCGCCAGCAGCAGTAGCGGGGGAGCCGCAGAGACCCAGTACTTC
j_call: TRBJ2-1; v_call: TRBV7-3; d_call: -; clone_size: once; cdr3_aa: CASSLFASEYNEQFF; cdr3_nt: TGTGCCAGCAGCTTATTCGCTAGCGAGTACAATGAGCAGTTCTTC
j_call: TRBJ1-2; v_call: TRBV28; d_call: TRBD1; clone_size: -; cdr3_aa: CASSPRNRGFYGYTF; cdr3_nt: TGTGCCAGCAGTCCCCGCAACAGGGGATTCTATGGCTACACCTTC
j_call: TRBJ2-5; v_call: TRBV5-1; d_call: -; clone_size: -; cdr3_aa: CASSRQETQYF; cdr3_nt: TGCGCCAGCAGCCGGCAAGAGACCCAGTACTTC
j_call: TRBJ2-1; v_call: TRBV6-5; d_call: TRBD2; clone_size: -; cdr3_aa: CASSYVVAGGAEQFF; cdr3_nt: TGTGCCAGCAGTTACGTTGTGGCGGGGGGCGCTGAGCAGTTCTTC
j_call: TRBJ2-3; v_call: TRBV7-6; d_call: TRBD2; clone_size: -; cdr3_aa: CASSFTSGGTDTQYF; cdr3_nt: TGTGCCAGCAGCTTTACTAGCGGGGGCACAGATACGCAGTATTTT
j_call: TRBJ1-1; v_call: TRBV6-2/TRBV6-3; d_call: -; clone_size: -; cdr3_aa: CASSWVPSVMNTEAFF; cdr3_nt: TGTGCCAGCAGTTGGGTACCATCCGTAATGAACACTGAAGCTTTCTTT
j_call: TRBJ2-7; v_call: TRBV9; d_call: TRBD2; clone_size: -; cdr3_aa: CASSTSGAPYEQYF; cdr3_nt: TGTGCCAGCAGCACTAGCGGGGCCCCCTACGAGCAGTACTTC
j_call: TRBJ2-1; v_call: TRBV9; d_call: -; clone_size: few; cdr3_aa: CASSYFPGPSNEQFF; cdr3_nt: TGTGCCAGCAGCTATTTTCCAGGGCCCTCTAATGAGCAGTTCTTC
j_call: TRBJ1-1; v_call: TRBV7-8; d_call: -; clone_size: -; cdr3_aa: CASSLKPVVNTEAFF; cdr3_nt: TGTGCCAGCAGCTTAAAACCCGTCGTGAACACTGAAGCTTTCTTT
j_call: TRBJ2-3; v_call: TRBV10-3; d_call: TRBD1; clone_size: -; cdr3_aa: CAIREKQGVGTDTQYF; cdr3_nt: TGTGCCATCAGGGAAAAACAGGGGGTGGGGACAGATACGCAGTATTTT
j_call: TRBJ1-5; v_call: TRBV6-4; d_call: -; clone_size: -; cdr3_aa: CASSRGRKGRNQPQHF; cdr3_nt: TGTGCCAGCAGTCGGGGCCGGAAGGGGCGTAATCAGCCCCAGCATTTT
j_call: TRBJ1-6; v_call: TRBV28; d_call: -; clone_size: few; cdr3_aa: CASSTPTSSYNSPLHF; cdr3_nt: TGTGCCAGCAGTACCCCGACGAGCTCCTATAATTCACCCCTCCACTTT
j_call: TRBJ2-3; v_call: TRBV18; d_call: TRBD1; clone_size: -; cdr3_aa: CASSPGTGGPSDTQYF; cdr3_nt: TGTGCCAGCTCACCCGGGACAGGGGGCCCGTCAGATACGCAGTATTTT
j_call: TRBJ2-2; v_call: TRBV18; d_call: -; clone_size: few; cdr3_aa: CASSPSSQGAGELFF; cdr3_nt: TGTGCCAGCTCACCATCTAGTCAGGGCGCCGGGGAGCTGTTTTTT
j_call: TRBJ2-3; v_call: TRBV29-1; d_call: TRBD2; clone_size: -; cdr3_aa: CSVEREGSTDTQYF; cdr3_nt: TGCAGCGTGGAGCGGGAGGGTAGCACAGATACGCAGTATTTT
j_call: TRBJ2-7; v_call: TRBV27; d_call: TRBD2; clone_size: -; cdr3_aa: CASSSPSGGEDEQYF; cdr3_nt: TGTGCCAGCAGTTCCCCAAGCGGGGGGGAGGACGAGCAGTACTTC
j_call: TRBJ1-3; v_call: TRBV2; d_call: TRBD1; clone_size: -; cdr3_aa: CASSRRDSSGNTIYF; cdr3_nt: TGTGCCAGCAGTCGACGGGACAGCTCTGGAAACACCATATATTTT